The clone carrying this TCR beta chain has a single count. Participants were aged 18 to 89 years, lived in under 25 US areas, and enrolled virtually. This specimen belongs to a study of blood T cell repertoires in COVID-19. On the study more broadly: T cells, B-cell-depleted T cells, or PBMCs provided the cDNA or gDNA that served as material.

Germline lookup yields CDR1 SGHDT and CDR2 YYEEEE. The V and J ends lost 0 bases and 17 bases, in that order; junction bases with no gene match: 12. The CDR3 runs 15 residues. Using immunoSEQ multiplex PCR, the repertoire was profiled, and TCRdb retains in-frame clones only, with some absent. The profile shows around 250,000 clones, 80% to 90% of them singletons. Material for sequencing was PBMCs or T cells enriched from blood (not recorded which). This sequence originates from a man aged 18 to 29 who had recovered from COVID-19. The rearrangement links TRBV5-6 to TRBJ1-6; 9 bases match TRBD1. CDR3 DNA sequence: TGTGCCAGCAGCTTGGCCAATACGGGACAGGGCCTCTTCCACTTT. This translates into CASSLANTGQGLFHF.